This T cell receptor (beta chain) was identified during a study of cytomegalovirus exposure and HLA in healthy donors (dated by TCRdb to about 2017). In the study overall: An earlier analysis of approximately 640 of the donors reported 276 Gb of sequence data and 120 million or so unique TCR beta sequences from approximately 180 million T cells. Approximately 300 gigabases of sequencing data and around 80 million unique TCR sequences made up an early release that covered around 640 HLA-typed donors. Of the roughly 430 genotyped donors, 65% to 90% fell in the genetic ancestry cluster associated with self-reported Caucasian donors. The study aimed to test whether signatures of past pathogen exposure could be identified by cataloging public T cell receptors. Using immunosequencing, the study profiled T cell repertoires from 666 subjects and related those repertoires to cytomegalovirus serostatus. Along with the approximately 700-subject first cohort, a separate validation cohort of over a hundred different subjects was used. High-throughput TCR immunosequencing, statistical association of individual TCRs with disease status, and machine learning were combined to predict cytomegalovirus infection status. In a later analysis, previously published TCR beta repertoires from more than 500 donors were re-analyzed and high-resolution HLA genotyping was added so that TCR occurrence patterns could be studied. In the later analysis, no new phenotypic data were used to find candidate immune exposures; instead, reliance was placed on TCR beta sequences and their occurrence across donors. An earlier analysis of 500 to 750 of the donors applied high-throughput TCR beta sequencing to assess whether each TCR beta V gene segment acted as functional or pseudogenic. Donor age, sex, ethnicity and CMV serostatus were compiled alongside the repertoire data. A later genetic analysis used genome-wide SNP genotypes for about 60% of the roughly 700 donors, treating that subset as a discovery cohort. Every discovery cohort repertoire had been produced on one sequencing platform. HLA typing covered class I and class II loci at four-digit resolution. The number of typed donors differed by locus: roughly 629-640 for A, B, C, DRB1 and DQB1; 500 to 550 for DQA1; 600 to 610 for DPA1; and about 450 for DPB1. Roughly 5 DR-DQ haplotypes were handled as single units for association and clustering because linkage in the cohort was strong. Among over 350 genotyped donors of the cohort, an average of about 240,000 unique TCR beta nucleotide sequences were sequenced per donor, approximately 20% of them non-productive.

Results the study describes overall, beyond this receptor: While some public TCRs were present in many individuals, most TCR sequences turned up only very rarely across donors. In a later genetic analysis, a missense DCLRE1C variant was associated with V-gene and J-gene trimming of TCR beta chains, and the association was replicated in an independent cohort. Because HLA typing was missing for some donors at each locus, association tests included only the typed subset. In an earlier analysis of 587 of the donors, most TCR beta V segments were observed in productive rearrangements about 90% or about 30% of the time, broadly matching IMGT annotations. The presence/absence analyses assumed that sequencing depth was roughly uniform across donors, and that assumption may not be true. In a later analysis, most CMV-associated TCR beta chains were found to appear HLA-restricted, with HLA associations seemingly driven largely by CMV exposure. When HLA alleles, especially DR and DQ, strongly co-occurred, attributing TCR associations to individual alleles was difficult. A few of the identified cytomegalovirus-associated TCR beta chains were confirmed in vitro to be specific for cytomegalovirus antigens. The sequencing pipeline was judged likely to have produced a cluster of highly shared sequence variants as a technical artifact. A later genetic analysis reported fewer N-insertions in productive TCRs among donors in an Asian-associated ancestry cluster than the roughly 620-donor mean. Linkage disequilibrium might explain the correlated functional status among segregating V segments, but an unknown experimental factor could not be ruled out. A later analysis found that TCR association rates varied across HLA loci, with DRB1 alleles showing the most associated TCRs and HLA-C alleles the fewest. About 17 rarely observed V segments, including chromosome 9 orphons, were excluded from the earlier analysis of about 610 of the donors because counts were too low. The authors suggested that the approach could potentially be generalized to other disease states and immunological phenotypes. This cohort had only TCR beta chains sequenced, and the lack of alpha or paired-chain data limited which features could be detected. A later analysis associated some 17,000 TCR beta sequences with specific HLA alleles at a false discovery rate of 0.05. The 87-base-pair reads could not distinguish some IMGT-functional V segments, including TRBV6-2 and TRBV6-3, so those segments were excluded. According to a later analysis, parvovirus B19, influenza, CMV and Epstein-Barr virus appeared linked to several top co-occurrence clusters. Immune exposure information for the cohort was limited to CMV serostatus. The classifier was reported to diagnose cytomegalovirus status with high specificity and sensitivity in both the original and validation cohorts. A total of around 150 TCR beta chains were listed by the study as associated with cytomegalovirus. In a later analysis, HLA-associated TCR beta chains were found to be more clonally expanded and to have lower generation probabilities than equally common non-associated chains. A further reported finding was that TCR beta sequences accurately predicted the HLA-A and HLA-B alleles for most subjects in the first cohort.

In total, more than 500 healthy bone marrow donors made up the cohort. At the time of sampling, all cohort members were nominally healthy, though unrecorded immune exposures were likely present. The donor tested CMV seropositive, placing the donor among the 310 or so seropositive members of the cohort. Every donor gave a peripheral blood sample, and the peripheral blood mononuclear cells from that sample were used for TCR beta sequencing. The Qiagen DNeasy Blood Extraction Kit was used to extract genomic DNA from the blood cell samples. To prepare the library, the immunoSEQ multiplex PCR assay was applied. A mixture of 60 forward primers for TCR Vbeta segments and 13 reverse primers for TCR Jbeta segments was used in the multiplex PCR. Amplification of the CDR3 region of rearranged TCR beta genes was performed with a multiplex PCR assay on genomic DNA. The Illumina HiSeq System was used to sequence the amplified TCR beta libraries as 87-base-pair reads. Regarding the original processing steps: Across the 500 to 700 repertoires, a later analysis counted 78 million or so unique TCR beta chains, 9 million to 14 million of which were shared by at least two donors. A nearest-neighbor algorithm error-corrected the raw reads and collapsed the reads into unique sequences, merging closely related sequences to remove PCR and sequencing errors. Alignment of CDR3 sequences to IMGT reference sequences was used to assign V, D and J gene segments. For a sequence to be retained, a match of at least six nucleotides to both a V gene segment and a J gene segment was required. A rearrangement was called productive if the CDR3 had no stop codons and remained in frame with V and J, and every other rearrangement was called non-productive. CDR3 was defined according to IMGT convention as the region running from the second conserved V-encoded cysteine to the conserved J-encoded phenylalanine. The earlier analysis of about 570 of the donors excluded any sequence lacking an unambiguous match to a single V gene segment. In an earlier analysis of approximately 590 of the donors, V segments were called functional above 56.7% productive rearrangements and were called segregating when the between-donor standard deviation exceeded 5%. A statistical classification framework was built for diagnosing cytomegalovirus status from the catalog of TCR beta chain sequences. In a later analysis, TCR nucleotide sequences were compared against IMGT/GENE-DB human TR gene sequences so that V and J genes could be assigned. In a later analysis, CDR3 sequences and most-parsimonious VDJ recombination scenarios were assigned using the TCRdist pipeline. A later analysis defined each TCR beta chain by its CDR3 amino acid sequence plus V-gene family, and excluded reads lacking a unique V-gene family. A later analysis removed over 500 highly shared, low-generation-probability nucleotide sequences to deal with suspected cross-contamination and a sequencing artifact. A later analysis calculated a clonal expansion index for each public chain from normalized within-repertoire ranks of inferred template counts. Generation probabilities in a later analysis came from a VDJ recombination model fitted to out-of-frame rearrangements, and those results were checked against IGoR. Hypergeometric tests were used in a later analysis to score TCR-TCR, TCR-HLA and TCR-CMV co-occurrence, with a repertoire-size bias correction applied to the TCR pairs. False discovery rates were estimated in a later analysis by permuting HLA or CMV assignments 20 times. In a later analysis, co-occurring TCRs were grouped with DBSCAN, and TCRdist sequence similarity was added when clustering was performed within HLA-allele-positive subsets. Repertoires with fewer than 30,000 or more than 120,000 public chains, plus five repertoires with anomalous nucleotide sharing, were excluded from co-occurrence clustering. TCRdb's version of the immuneACCESS table is confined to in-frame rearrangements and falls short of the full clone set. An unresolved V gene accounts for under half of the shortfall where checked; the remainder is of unknown origin. D and trimming come from the DNA, and the V and J calls and clone size come from that table. For this sample the table gives about 71,000 clones, of which about 71% were detected only once. The ten largest clones take up nearly 10% of the sample.

Between the V and J ends, shortened by 1 base and 0 bases respectively, the junction contains 18 bases. CDR1 and CDR2 (LNHDA, SQIVND) derive from the germline V gene (reference sequence). The CDR3, cysteine through phenylalanine, is 18 amino acids long. Only the CDR3 portion is preserved as DNA: 54 bases, with reading frame beginning at the first base. In regard to this clone: Its antigen is unknown. Per-nucleotide qualities are absent, and no much larger clonotype sits a single base away.

Sequenced material: PBMCs. This receptor chain uses TRBV19 and TRBJ1-1; no D gene can be assigned with confidence. This receptor was taken from a woman between 45 and 60 years old in good health and CMV-seropositive. The nucleotide sequence reads as follows: TGTGCCAGTAGTATAGGAGAGAGGGCCCGTCGGTTGAACACTGAAGCTTTCTTT. It encodes CASSIGERARRLNTEAFF.